The T cell receptor (beta chain) described here comes from a study of Ad26.COV2.S vaccination and SARS-CoV-2 variants (dated by TCRdb to the early 2020s). With respect to the entire study: Donors in the vaccine arm were drawn from COV1001, a multicentre, randomized, double-blind, placebo-controlled phase I-IIa trial testing Ad26.COV2.S in healthy adults. Dosing of Ad26.COV2.S was intramuscular, at either 5x10^10 or 1x10^11 viral particles, delivered as one shot or as two shots spaced 56 days apart. TCRbeta repertoire sequencing served as the tool for gauging how specific and how broad the SARS-CoV-2-reactive T cell receptors were following Ad26.COV2.S vaccination. A total of 32 samples were included in the TCR-sequenced set, comprising 19 Ad26.COV2.S vaccine recipients, 5 placebo recipients and 8 SARS-CoV-2 convalescent individuals. Trial participants were randomized into five groups of five, in which low-dose or high-dose Ad26.COV2.S was given once or twice, or placebo was given on both occasions. Investigators remained blinded to trial group allocation during experiments and outcome assessment. The research as a whole found: The study lacked the statistical power to compare responses across vaccine doses or regimens. Compared with placebo recipients, Ad26.COV2.S recipients showed higher spike-specific TCR breadth (P = 0.0014). According to the authors, total T cell responses may have been underestimated by the TCR breadth and depth analyses. After vaccination, substantial breadth of spike-specific CD8+ and CD4+ T cell responses was reported. Vaccine and placebo recipients had comparable non-spike TCR breadth, which fits with the vaccine containing only spike.

The junction shows trimming of 2 bases on V and 4 bases on J, plus 21 bases between the germline ends. From its cysteine to its phenylalanine, the CDR3 spans 18 amino acids. Only CDR3 DNA is held: 54 bases, read in frame from base 1. Based on the germline V gene, the CDR1 and CDR2 sequences are SGHVS and FQNEAQ. Interpreted using the paper, the treatment or condition label stands for: some 20 received Ad26.COV2.S at low or high dose, single or two shots; about 5 received placebo; per-sample allocation not given. For vaccine and placebo recipients, the sequenced repertoires came from samples collected on day 63 after the first injection. Between 29 July and 7 August 2020, Cohort 1b enrolled 20 to 30 adults aged 18-55 years at one site in Boston, USA. Ad26.COV2.S consisted of a replication-incompetent adenovirus type 26 vector by which a prefusion-stabilized SARS-CoV-2 spike protein from the original Wuhan strain was expressed.

This clone was found a few times. Its antigen is still unknown. The input lacks base qualities; no much larger clone sits a single base away. TCRbeta CDR3 regions were sequenced with the immunoSEQ Assay. After extraction, genomic DNA underwent amplification by bias-controlled multiplex PCR, followed by high-throughput sequencing. Concerning the study's data processing: Collapsing and filtering of sequences were performed to quantify the absolute abundance of each unique TCRbeta CDR3 region. T cell fraction was estimated by normalization of TCRbeta template counts to usable DNA, with usable DNA being measured through amplification of reference genes present in all nucleated cells. Repertoire TCRs were annotated as SARS-CoV-2-specific by exact matching of V gene, CDR3 amino acid sequence and J gene to a known reactive TCR set. The reference SARS-CoV-2 TCR set came from MIRA and was filtered for enrichment in COVID-19-positive ImmuneCODE repertoires, removing public or cross-reactive TCRs. Using the MIRA antigens, annotated TCRs were further analysed by specific ORF or by position within an ORF. Breadth was defined as annotated unique rearrangements over total unique productive rearrangements; depth was the summed frequency of those rearrangements. TCR breadth was compared between groups using two-sided Wilcoxon rank-sum tests. The clones in this table, taken by TCRdb from immuneACCESS, are in-frame only. Not every clone is retained; where verified, under half of the shortfall comes from an unresolved V gene, and the cause of the rest is unknown. The V and J calls and the clone size are those of that table, but D and trimming were determined from the DNA. This sample is represented by 350,000 to 400,000 clones; approximately 86% of them were singletons. The top ten hold roughly 3.5% of the sample.

The sample was peripheral blood, taken in a trial of Ad26.COV2.S vaccine versus placebo. The sequence is built from TRBV7-8 and TRBJ1-3; confidence is insufficient to name the D gene. The TCR comes from a person between 18 and 60 years old who received the Ad26.COV2.S COVID-19 vaccine or a placebo. For the CDR3, the sequence is CASSLRPVAGLKGNTIYF. The bases are TGTGCCAGCAGCTTACGTCCGGTGGCCGGGCTAAAGGGAAACACCATATATTTT.